Below are 7 T cell receptor beta chains sequenced from a single sample in a study of blood T cell repertoires in COVID-19. This table comes from immunoSEQ multiplex PCR, and its TCRdb copy is limited to in-frame clones, with some not included. The data hold some 30,000 clones, with 70% to 90% observed a single time. The sequencing sample was made of peripheral blood. Receptors were obtained from a man aged 55 to 69 with active COVID-19.

The chain has TRBV24-1 and TRBJ2-3; a possible D gene is TRBD2 (5 bases). This CDR3 region has 12 residues. Germline values: CDR1 KGHDR, CDR2 SFDVKD. V lost 6 bases to trimming and J lost 6 bases, with 9 bases between them. CDR3 coding DNA: TGTGCCACCAGTAGCGGTCCGGATACGCAGTATTTT. Translated: CATSSGPDTQYF.

This rearrangement joins TRBV7-9 to TRBJ2-3; TRBD2 agrees at 9 bases. V lost 10 bases and J lost 5; bases outside the gene matches: 13. CDR1 is SEHNR, CDR2 FQNEAQ, per germline (reference sequence). This CDR3 spans 15 amino acids. CDR3 sequence: CATTGVAGAGDTQYF. The CDR3 DNA follows: TGTGCCACTACCGGGGTAGCGGGAGCCGGAGATACGCAGTATTTT.

This clone occurred once. This rearrangement joins TRBV11-1 to TRBJ2-3, with 10 bases matching TRBD2. Germline V gene data show CDR1 as SGHAT and CDR2 as FQDESV (reference sequence). The CDR3 covers 15 residues. V was clipped by 1 base and J by 6 bases; unmatched bases: 4. The CDR3 DNA follows: TGTGCCAGCAGCTTAGGGACTAGCGGTTCGGATACGCAGTATTTT. This sequence encodes CASSLGTSGSDTQYF.

This chain connects TRBV3-1 (or the pseudogene TRBV3-2) to TRBJ2-3; 7 nucleotides match TRBD2. V trimming: 0 bases; J trimming: 1 base; junction bases outside the gene matches: 4. This CDR3 has 16 residues. Germline V lookup: CDR1 LGHDT, CDR2 YNNKEL (reference sequence). For the CDR3, the DNA is TGTGCCAGCAGCCAAGATTCGGGAGGCCGCACAGATACGCAGTATTTT. It is translated as CASSQDSGGRTDTQYF.

The CDR3 DNA is TGTGCCAGCAGTAGGGAGGGGCAACAAAACACCGGGGAGCTGTTTTTT. This translates into CASSREGQQNTGELFF. The chain recombines TRBV6-4 with TRBJ2-2; 7 bases agree with TRBD2. The CDR3 sequence is 16 residues long. With 5 bases clipped from V and 2 bases from J, the junction kept 8 bases outside the gene matches. Looked up from germline, CDR1 is MRHNA and CDR2 is SNTAGT.

With regard to this clone: Other DNA sequences in the sample encode the same CDR3. The V and J genes are TRBV27 and TRBJ2-5; 11 bases agree with TRBD2. J lost 5 bases, V lost 5 bases, and 7 bases had no gene match. The CDR3 extends over 15 amino acids. Germline V CDR1 and CDR2: MNHEY, SMNVEV (reference sequence). CDR3 nucleotide sequence: TGTGCCAGCAGTCCCCTAGCGGGAGGTGGGGAGACCCAGTACTTC. Translated, it gives CASSPLAGGGETQYF.

The rearrangement links TRBV6-1 to TRBJ2-2; maybe TRBD2 (5 bases). Germline-derived CDR1 and CDR2 are MNHNS and SASEGT. The V and J ends lost 2 bases and 0 bases respectively, with 10 bases between them. The CDR3 runs 16 residues. The CDR3 DNA is TGTGCCAGCAGTGAATTGGGTAGCGCGAACACCGGGGAGCTGTTTTTT. This gives the protein CASSELGSANTGELFF.